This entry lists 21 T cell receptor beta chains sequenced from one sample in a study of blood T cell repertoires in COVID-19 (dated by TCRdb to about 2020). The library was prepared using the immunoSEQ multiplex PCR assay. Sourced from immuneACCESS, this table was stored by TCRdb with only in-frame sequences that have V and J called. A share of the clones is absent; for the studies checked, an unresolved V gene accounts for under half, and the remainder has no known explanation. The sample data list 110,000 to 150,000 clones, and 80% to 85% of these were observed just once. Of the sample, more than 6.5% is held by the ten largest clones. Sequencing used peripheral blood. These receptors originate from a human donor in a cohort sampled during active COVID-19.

The CDR3 region is CATSRDSRVDQETQYF. CDR3 DNA: TGTGCCACCAGCAGAGATTCCAGGGTAGATCAAGAGACCCAGTACTTC. The V and J genes are TRBV15 and TRBJ2-5; TRBD1 is a possible D gene (5 bases). Germline-derived CDR1 and CDR2 are LNHNV and YYDKDF (reference sequence). The CDR3 totals 16 residues. V was shortened by 0 bases and J by 2 bases, with 13 bases between the two germline ends.

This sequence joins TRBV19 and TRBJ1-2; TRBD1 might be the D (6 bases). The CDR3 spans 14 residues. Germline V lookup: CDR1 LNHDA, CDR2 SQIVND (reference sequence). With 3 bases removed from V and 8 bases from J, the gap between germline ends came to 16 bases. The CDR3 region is CASSITGGGYGYTF. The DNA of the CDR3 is TGTGCCAGTAGTATTACGGGGGGCGGGTACGGCTACACCTTC.

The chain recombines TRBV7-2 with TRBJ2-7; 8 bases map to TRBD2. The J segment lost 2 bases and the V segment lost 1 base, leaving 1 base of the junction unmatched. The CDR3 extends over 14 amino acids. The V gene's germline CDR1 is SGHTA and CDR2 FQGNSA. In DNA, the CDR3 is TGTGCCAGCAGCTTAGATAGCGGGACCTACGAGCAGTACTTC. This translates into CASSLDSGTYEQYF.

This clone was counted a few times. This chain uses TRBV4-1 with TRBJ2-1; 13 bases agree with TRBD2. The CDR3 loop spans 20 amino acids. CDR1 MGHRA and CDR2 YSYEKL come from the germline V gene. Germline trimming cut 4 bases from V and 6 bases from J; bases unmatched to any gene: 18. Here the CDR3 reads CASSPGLAGLIGLRSNEQFF. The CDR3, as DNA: TGCGCCAGCAGCCCGGGACTAGCGGGATTAATTGGCCTCCGGTCCAATGAGCAGTTCTTC.

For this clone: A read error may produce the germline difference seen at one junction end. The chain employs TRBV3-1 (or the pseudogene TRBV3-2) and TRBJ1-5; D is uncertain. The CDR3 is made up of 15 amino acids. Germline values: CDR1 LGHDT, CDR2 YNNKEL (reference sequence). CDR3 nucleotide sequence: TGTGTCAGCAGCCAAGGCGCCGGGGTCAGGCAGCCCCAGCATTTT. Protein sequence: CVSSQGAGVRQPQHF.

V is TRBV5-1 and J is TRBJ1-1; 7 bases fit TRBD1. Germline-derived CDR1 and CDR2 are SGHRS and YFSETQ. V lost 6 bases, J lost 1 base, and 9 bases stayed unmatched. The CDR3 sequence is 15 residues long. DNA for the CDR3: TGCGCCAGCACCCTTGTCCCAGGGGGGAACACTGAAGCTTTCTTT. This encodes CASTLVPGGNTEAFF.

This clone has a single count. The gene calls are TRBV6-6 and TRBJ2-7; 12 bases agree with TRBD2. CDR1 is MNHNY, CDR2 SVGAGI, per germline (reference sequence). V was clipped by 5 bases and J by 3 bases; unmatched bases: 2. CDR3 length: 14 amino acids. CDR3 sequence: CASSKTSGSYEQYF. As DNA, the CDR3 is TGTGCCAGCAGTAAGACTAGCGGGAGCTACGAGCAGTACTTC.

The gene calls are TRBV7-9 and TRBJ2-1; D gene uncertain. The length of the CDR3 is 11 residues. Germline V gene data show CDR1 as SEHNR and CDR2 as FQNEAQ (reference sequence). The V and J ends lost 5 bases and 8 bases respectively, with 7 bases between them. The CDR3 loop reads CASSHDYEQFF. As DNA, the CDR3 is TGTGCCAGCAGCCATGACTATGAGCAGTTCTTC.

The CDR3 DNA is TGTGCCAGCAGTTACACCCAGCGACAAGAGACCCAGTACTTC. Its protein is CASSYTQRQETQYF. The J gene is TRBJ2-5, the V gene TRBV6-2 or TRBV6-3; no clear D. Per germline, CDR1 MNHEY and CDR2 SVGEGT. The CDR3 contains 14 residues. V was clipped by 2 bases and J by 2 bases, with 9 bases between them.

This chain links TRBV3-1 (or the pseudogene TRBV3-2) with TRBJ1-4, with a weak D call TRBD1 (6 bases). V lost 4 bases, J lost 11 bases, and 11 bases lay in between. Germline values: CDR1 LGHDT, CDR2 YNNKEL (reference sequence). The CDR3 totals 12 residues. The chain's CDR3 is CASSPGHTKLFF. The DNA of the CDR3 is TGTGCCAGCAGCCCGGGACACACCAAACTGTTTTTT.

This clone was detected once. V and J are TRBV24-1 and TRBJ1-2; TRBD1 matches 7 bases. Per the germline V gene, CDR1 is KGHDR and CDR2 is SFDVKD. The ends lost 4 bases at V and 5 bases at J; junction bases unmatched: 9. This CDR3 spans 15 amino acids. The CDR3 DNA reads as TGTGCCACCAGTGACCGACGGGACAGATATTATGGCTACACCTTC. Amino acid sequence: CATSDRRDRYYGYTF.

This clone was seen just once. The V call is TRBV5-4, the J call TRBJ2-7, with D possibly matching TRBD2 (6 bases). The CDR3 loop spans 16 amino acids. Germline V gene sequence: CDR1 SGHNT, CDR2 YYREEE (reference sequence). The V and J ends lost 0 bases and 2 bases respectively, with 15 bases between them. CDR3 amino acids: CASSLGGDSPAYEQYF. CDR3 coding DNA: TGTGCCAGCAGCTTGGGGGGGGATAGTCCTGCCTACGAGCAGTACTTC.

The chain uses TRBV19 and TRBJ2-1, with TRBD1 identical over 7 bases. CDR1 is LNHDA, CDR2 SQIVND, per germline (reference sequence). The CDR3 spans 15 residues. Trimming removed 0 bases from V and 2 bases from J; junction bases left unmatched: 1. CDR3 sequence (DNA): TGTGCCAGTAGTATAGATGGGACAGCCTACAATGAGCAGTTCTTC. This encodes CASSIDGTAYNEQFF.

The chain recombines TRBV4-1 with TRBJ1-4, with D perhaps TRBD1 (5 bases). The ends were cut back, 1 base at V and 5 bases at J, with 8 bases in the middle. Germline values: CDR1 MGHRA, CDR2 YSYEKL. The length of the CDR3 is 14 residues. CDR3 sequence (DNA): TGCGCCAGCAGCCAAGGGCCAGGGAATGAAAAACTGTTTTTT. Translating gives CASSQGPGNEKLFF.

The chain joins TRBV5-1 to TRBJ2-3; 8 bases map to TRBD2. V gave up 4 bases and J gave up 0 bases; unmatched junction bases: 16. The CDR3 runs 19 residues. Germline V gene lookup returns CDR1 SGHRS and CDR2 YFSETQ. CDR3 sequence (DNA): TGCGCCAGCAGCGTCCGCCGGGGAAGAGGACTAGCAAGCACAGATACGCAGTATTTT. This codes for CASSVRRGRGLASTDTQYF.

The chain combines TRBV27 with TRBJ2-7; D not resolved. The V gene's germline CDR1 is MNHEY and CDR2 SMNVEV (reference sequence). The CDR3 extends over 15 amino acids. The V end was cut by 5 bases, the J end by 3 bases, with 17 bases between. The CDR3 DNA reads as TGTGCCAGCAGTCCCCCTTTACACGCCCTCTACGAGCAGTACTTC. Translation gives CASSPPLHALYEQYF.

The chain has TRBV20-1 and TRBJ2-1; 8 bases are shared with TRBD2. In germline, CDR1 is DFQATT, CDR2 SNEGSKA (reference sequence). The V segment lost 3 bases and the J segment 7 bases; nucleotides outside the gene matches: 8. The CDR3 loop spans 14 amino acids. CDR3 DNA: TGCAGTGCTAGTGGGGCGGGAGGCCGAAATGAGCAGTTCTTC. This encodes CSASGAGGRNEQFF.

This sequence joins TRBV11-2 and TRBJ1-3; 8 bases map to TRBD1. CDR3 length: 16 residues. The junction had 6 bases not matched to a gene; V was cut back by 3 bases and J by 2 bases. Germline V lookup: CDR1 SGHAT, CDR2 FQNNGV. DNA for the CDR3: TGTGCCAGCAGCTTCCCGGCAGGGGGCACTGGAAACACCATATATTTT. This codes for CASSFPAGGTGNTIYF.

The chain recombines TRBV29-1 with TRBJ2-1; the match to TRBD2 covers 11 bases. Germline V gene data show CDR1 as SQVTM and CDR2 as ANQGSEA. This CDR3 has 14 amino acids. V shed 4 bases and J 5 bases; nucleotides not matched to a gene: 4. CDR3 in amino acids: CSVATSGSNNEQFF. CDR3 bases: TGCAGCGTTGCAACTAGCGGGAGTAACAATGAGCAGTTCTTC.

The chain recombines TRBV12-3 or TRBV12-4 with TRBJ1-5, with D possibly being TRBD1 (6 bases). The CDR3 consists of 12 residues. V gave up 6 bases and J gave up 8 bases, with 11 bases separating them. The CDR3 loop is CASSRGQEPQHF. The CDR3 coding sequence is TGTGCCAGCAGCAGGGGTCAGGAGCCCCAGCATTTT.

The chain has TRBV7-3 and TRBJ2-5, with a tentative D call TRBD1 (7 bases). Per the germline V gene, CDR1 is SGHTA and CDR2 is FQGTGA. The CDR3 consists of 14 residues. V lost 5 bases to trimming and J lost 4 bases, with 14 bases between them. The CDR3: CASSRAGGGETQYF. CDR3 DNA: TGTGCCAGCAGCAGGGCAGGGGGAGGAGAGACCCAGTACTTC.